Following are 7 T cell receptor beta chains from one sample sequenced in a study of T cell repertoires in ileal Crohn's disease. Method: immunoSEQ multiplex PCR; TCRdb's copy keeps in-frame clones and lacks some. The table has 6,000 or so clones, approximately 95% seen once. Material: ileal tissue. The source of these receptors is an adult with Crohn's disease.

The chain recombines TRBV5-6 with TRBJ1-6; the D gene is possibly TRBD1 (5 bases). V lost 3 bases and J 4 bases, leaving 8 bases between the germline ends. Per the germline V gene, CDR1 is SGHDT and CDR2 is YYEEEE. The CDR3 is 14 amino acids. The CDR3 loop reads CASSSGSYNSPLHF. CDR3 DNA: TGTGCCAGCAGCTCAGGGTCTTATAATTCACCCCTCCACTTT.

The chain couples TRBV5-1 to TRBJ2-6, with TRBD1 matching 7 bases. This CDR3 has 17 amino acids. Germline CDR1 is SGHRS and CDR2 is YFSETQ. V was clipped by 5 bases and J by 4 bases; unmatched bases: 12. The CDR3 DNA is TGCGCCAGCAGAGGACAGGCCATTACTGGGGGGGCCAACGTCCTGACTTTC. It specifies CASRGQAITGGANVLTF.

The J gene is TRBJ1-5, the V gene TRBV6-6; D is undetermined. Germline V lookup: CDR1 MNHNY, CDR2 SVGAGI (reference sequence). Trimming stripped 5 bases from V and 6 bases from J, with 11 bases between. The CDR3 totals 13 residues. This CDR3 is CASSPPSLQPQHF. The CDR3 DNA is TGTGCCAGCAGTCCTCCCTCCCTTCAGCCCCAGCATTTT.

In DNA, the CDR3 is TGTGCCAGCAGCTTAGCCGGACAGGACCTGGGTCAGCCCCAGCATTTT. Translation gives CASSLAGQDLGQPQHF. The V call is TRBV7-9, the J call TRBJ1-5, with 7 bases aligning to TRBD1. The J segment lost 6 bases and the V segment lost 0 bases, leaving 8 bases of the junction unmatched. This CDR3 has 16 residues. Germline V gene lookup returns CDR1 SEHNR and CDR2 FQNEAQ (reference sequence).

This chain uses TRBV6-5 with TRBJ1-2, with 10 bases lining up with TRBD1. Germline V gene sequence: CDR1 MNHEY, CDR2 SVGAGI. The CDR3 is 14 residues long. The junction had 5 bases not matched to a gene; V was cut back by 4 bases and J by 6 bases. The CDR3 region has the DNA TGTGCCAGCAGTTTGGGACAGGGGAGTCATGGCTACACCTTC. Protein product: CASSLGQGSHGYTF.

The V gene is TRBV10-3, the J gene TRBJ2-2; the match to TRBD1 covers 8 bases. This CDR3 region has 14 residues. The V and J ends lost 9 bases and 1 base, in that order; junction bases with no gene match: 4. Germline V lookup: CDR1 ENHRY, CDR2 SYGVKD. CDR3 sequence reads: CAMGTGLNTGELFF. The DNA of the CDR3 is TGTGCCATGGGGACAGGCTTGAACACCGGGGAGCTGTTTTTT.

The chain employs TRBV5-1 and TRBJ1-4; no clear D gene. The germline V and J ends were trimmed by 0 bases and 7 bases, with 13 bases remaining between them. The CDR3 has 15 amino acids. The germline gives CDR1 SGHRS, CDR2 YFSETQ. The CDR3 DNA follows: TGCGCCAGCAGCTTGGACCCCTTGCGGGGTGAAAAACTGTTTTTT. Translated: CASSLDPLRGEKLFF.